This is a list of T cell receptor beta chains from one sample in a study of CD8+CD57+ T cells in acquired aplastic anemia. Via MiXCR, TCRdb re-called the reads, giving one row per CDR3 protein. Here the sample spans 130,000 or so distinct CDR3 sequences, roughly 55% being singletons. Sequenced: sorted CD4+, CD8+, or CD8+CD57+ T cells (not recorded which) from PBMCs. The receptors stem from a human donor with aplastic anemia. Both conserved end residues are part of each CDR3. Each record gives: D gene, V gene, clone size, J gene, CDR3 protein, CDR3 DNA. The D gene is left open where the match is weak. Size values are once, few and many counts, or a class for expanded clones, and some rows have none.

D: TRBD2
V: TRBV19
size: .
J: TRBJ2-7
CDR3: CASSKRGSPYEQYF
DNA: TGTGCCAGTAGTAAGCGGGGCAGCCCCTACGAGCAGTACTTC

D: TRBD1
V: TRBV29-1
size: few
J: TRBJ1-2
CDR3: CSVGQGADYGYTF
DNA: TGCAGCGTAGGACAGGGGGCGGACTATGGCTACACCTTC

D: .
V: TRBV6-1
size: .
J: TRBJ2-7
CDR3: CASRTEPYEQYF
DNA: TGTGCCAGCAGGACAGAGCCCTACGAGCAGTACTTC

D: .
V: TRBV7-2
size: .
J: TRBJ2-7
CDR3: CASSPSGYYEQYF
DNA: TGTGCCAGCAGCCCTTCAGGGTACTACGAGCAGTACTTC

D: .
V: TRBV7-3
size: .
J: TRBJ2-2
CDR3: CASSGGVQEDGELFF
DNA: TGTGCCAGCAGCGGTGGAGTACAGGAGGACGGGGAGCTGTTTTTT

D: TRBD1
V: TRBV24-1
size: .
J: TRBJ1-2
CDR3: CATGTVDGYTF
DNA: TGTGCCACCGGGACAGTCGATGGCTACACCTTC

D: TRBD1
V: TRBV19
size: .
J: TRBJ1-2
CDR3: CASRDSTIDGYTF
DNA: TGTGCCAGTCGGGACAGCACAATTGATGGCTACACCTTC

D: TRBD1
V: TRBV7-8
size: .
J: TRBJ2-7
CDR3: CASSRTGFYEQYF
DNA: TGTGCCAGCAGCCGGACAGGATTCTACGAGCAGTACTTC

D: .
V: TRBV9
size: few
J: TRBJ2-1
CDR3: CASSGAVLAGYNEQFF
DNA: TGTGCCAGCAGCGGGGCCGTCTTGGCGGGTTACAATGAGCAGTTCTTC

D: TRBD1
V: TRBV7-3
size: once
J: TRBJ2-3
CDR3: CASSATGMGTDTQYF
DNA: TGTGCCAGCAGCGCGACAGGGATGGGCACAGATACGCAGTATTTT

D: .
V: TRBV5-5
size: many
J: TRBJ1-1
CDR3: CASSPDGGTTEAFF
DNA: TGTGCCAGCAGCCCTGACGGTGGAACAACTGAAGCTTTCTTT